The rows below give T cell receptor beta chains drawn from one sample of a study of shared clonotypes between healthy human individuals. The assay was immunoSEQ multiplex PCR, and TCRdb's table has in-frame clones only and misses some. The repertoire consists of some 2 million clones, with about 95% occurring once and the leading ten covering roughly 1%. Specimen: naive CD8+ T cells sorted from blood. The origin of the receptors is a young man in good health. Each CDR3 is given with its conserved first and last residue. A D gene is named only where the DNA matches it firmly. Clone size, where shown, is once, few, many, or a class for clones that have expanded.

size: NA; J: TRBJ2-7; D: TRBD1; V: TRBV28; DNA: TGTGCCAGCAGTCACCGGGACAGGGACTACGAGCAGTACTTC; CDR3: CASSHRDRDYEQYF
size: NA; J: TRBJ1-3; D: NA; V: TRBV4-1; DNA: TGCGCCAGCAGCCAAGTCGGGGAGCGAGCTGGATACACCATATATTTT; CDR3: CASSQVGERAGYTIYF
size: few; J: TRBJ2-1; D: NA; V: TRBV2; DNA: TGTGCCAGCACCGACTTGGGCGGGACTTACAATGAGCAGTTCTTC; CDR3: CASTDLGGTYNEQFF
size: NA; J: TRBJ1-5; D: NA; V: TRBV4-1; DNA: TGCGCCAGCAGCCAAGAAATGGACCTACAGCCCCAGCATTTT; CDR3: CASSQEMDLQPQHF
size: NA; J: TRBJ2-7; D: TRBD1; V: TRBV4-1; DNA: TGCGCCAGCAGCCCTCCCGGGACAGGGGGGCTTTACGAGCAGTACTTC; CDR3: CASSPPGTGGLYEQYF
size: NA; J: TRBJ1-1; D: TRBD1; V: TRBV27; DNA: TGTGCCAGCAGTCCGACAGGGGGCGTCACTGAAGCTTTCTTT; CDR3: CASSPTGGVTEAFF
size: NA; J: TRBJ2-5; D: NA; V: TRBV4-2; DNA: TGTGCCAGCAGCCCAGAGGGGGAAGAGACCCAGTACTTC; CDR3: CASSPEGEETQYF
size: NA; J: TRBJ2-1; D: NA; V: TRBV6-1; DNA: TGTGCCAGCAGTGAAGGAGGGGGAGTGTTCAATGAGCAGTTCTTC; CDR3: CASSEGGGVFNEQFF
size: NA; J: TRBJ1-5; D: TRBD1; V: TRBV7-3; DNA: TGTGCCAGCAGCCAAAGGGACAGGGGTCTTAGCAATCAGCCCCAGCATTTT; CDR3: CASSQRDRGLSNQPQHF
size: NA; J: TRBJ1-1; D: NA; V: TRBV19; DNA: TGTGCCAGTAGTATGATGGAGGTCAGAAGGACTGAAGCTTTCTTT; CDR3: CASSMMEVRRTEAFF
size: NA; J: TRBJ2-7; D: NA; V: TRBV27; DNA: TGTGCCAGCAGTTTAGCGCAGGGGCCGTACGAGCAGTACTTC; CDR3: CASSLAQGPYEQYF
size: NA; J: TRBJ2-1; D: NA; V: TRBV10-2; DNA: TGCGCCAGCAGTGAGGGCAATGAGCAGTTCTTC; CDR3: CASSEGNEQFF
size: NA; J: TRBJ1-1; D: TRBD1; V: TRBV5-1; DNA: TGCGCCAGCAGCTTGGGGGGACAGCCGGCTTTCTTT; CDR3: CASSLGGQPAFF
size: NA; J: TRBJ2-3; D: NA; V: TRBV13; DNA: TGTGCCAGCAGCTCTGAAGGTTGGCAGGAGTACACAGATACGCAGTATTTT; CDR3: CASSSEGWQEYTDTQYF
size: NA; J: TRBJ2-3; D: NA; V: TRBV5-6; DNA: TGTGCCAGCAGCTTGTCTAGCTCGGATACGCAGTATTTT; CDR3: CASSLSSSDTQYF
size: NA; J: TRBJ2-5; D: NA; V: TRBV30; DNA: TGTGCCTGGAGTGGGCAGGAAGAGACCCAGTACTTC; CDR3: CAWSGQEETQYF
size: NA; J: TRBJ2-7; D: TRBD1; V: TRBV2; DNA: TGTGCCAGCAGTTCGGACAGGGGGCTCGCCTACGAGCAGTACTTC; CDR3: CASSSDRGLAYEQYF
size: NA; J: TRBJ2-2; D: NA; V: TRBV4-1; DNA: TGCGCCAGCAGCCATGGGCCCGGGGAGCTGTTTTTT; CDR3: CASSHGPGELFF
size: few; J: TRBJ1-5; D: NA; V: TRBV28; DNA: TGTGCCAGCAGTTTGTCAACCTTGGGTCAGCCCCAGCATTTT; CDR3: CASSLSTLGQPQHF
size: NA; J: TRBJ1-6; D: NA; V: TRBV6-1; DNA: TGTGCCAGCAGTGAATGGCCGGTCTATAATTCACCCCTCCACTTT; CDR3: CASSEWPVYNSPLHF
size: NA; J: TRBJ2-7; D: NA; V: TRBV4-1; DNA: TGCGCCAGCAGCCAAGCTACAGGGAATACCTACGAGCAGTACTTC; CDR3: CASSQATGNTYEQYF
size: NA; J: TRBJ1-3; D: NA; V: TRBV10-2; DNA: TGCGCCAGCAGTGAGTCAGGCGGCTCTGGAAACACCATATATTTT; CDR3: CASSESGGSGNTIYF
size: NA; J: TRBJ1-2; D: NA; V: TRBV7-9; DNA: TGTGCCAGCAGCGACCGGGACCTAGCTAACTATGGCTACACCTTC; CDR3: CASSDRDLANYGYTF
size: NA; J: TRBJ1-3; D: TRBD1; V: TRBV27; DNA: TGTGCCAGCAGTCAGACAGGGCATGGAAACACCATATATTTT; CDR3: CASSQTGHGNTIYF
size: few; J: TRBJ2-2; D: NA; V: TRBV9; DNA: TGTGCCAGCAGCCCATTCAAGGGGAACACCGGGGAGCTGTTTTTT; CDR3: CASSPFKGNTGELFF
size: NA; J: TRBJ2-3; D: NA; V: TRBV7-9; DNA: TGTGCCAGCAGCCTAGTTATCGCAGATACGCAGTATTTT; CDR3: CASSLVIADTQYF
size: NA; J: TRBJ2-2; D: TRBD1; V: TRBV27; DNA: TGTGCCAGCAGTTTAATGGGACAGGGGCTTACCGGGGAGCTGTTTTTT; CDR3: CASSLMGQGLTGELFF
size: once; J: TRBJ2-3; D: TRBD2; V: TRBV5-4; DNA: TGTGCCAGCAGCTCGGATAGGGAGGGGCCAGATACGCAGTATTTT; CDR3: CASSSDREGPDTQYF
size: NA; J: TRBJ1-6; D: NA; V: TRBV9; DNA: TGTGCCAGCAGCCCAGTCGGAGGGTACTATAATTCACCCCTCCACTTT; CDR3: CASSPVGGYYNSPLHF
size: NA; J: TRBJ1-3; D: NA; V: TRBV7-6; DNA: TGTGCCAGCAGCTCGGAGGGCTTCTCTGGAAACACCATATATTTT; CDR3: CASSSEGFSGNTIYF
size: NA; J: TRBJ2-2; D: TRBD1; V: TRBV5-4; DNA: TGTGCCAGCAGCTTTAAGGGGGCGACCGGGGAGCTGTTTTTT; CDR3: CASSFKGATGELFF
size: NA; J: TRBJ2-1; D: TRBD2; V: TRBV18; DNA: TGTGCCAGCTCACCGGGGACTAGCGGGGGGGCCGGGAATGAGCAGTTCTTC; CDR3: CASSPGTSGGAGNEQFF
size: NA; J: TRBJ2-1; D: TRBD2; V: TRBV29-1; DNA: TGCAGCGTTGAATGGTCTAGCGGGGTTTACAATGAGCAGTTCTTC; CDR3: CSVEWSSGVYNEQFF
size: NA; J: TRBJ2-6; D: NA; V: TRBV11-2; DNA: TGTGCCAGCAGCTTAGTTCCCTCTGGGGCCAACGTCCTGACTTTC; CDR3: CASSLVPSGANVLTF
size: NA; J: TRBJ2-7; D: NA; V: TRBV5-4; DNA: TGTGCCAGCAGCTTGGAAGACACCGAAACGGACCCCTACGAGCAGTACTTC; CDR3: CASSLEDTETDPYEQYF
size: NA; J: TRBJ2-7; D: NA; V: TRBV5-6; DNA: TGTGCCAGCAGCGGGGCCGGGATCAGCTCCTACGAGCAGTACTTC; CDR3: CASSGAGISSYEQYF
size: NA; J: TRBJ2-2; D: TRBD1; V: TRBV5-1; DNA: TGCGCCAGCAGCTTGCCGCATGACAGGGTCACCGGGGAGCTGTTTTTT; CDR3: CASSLPHDRVTGELFF
size: few; J: TRBJ2-2; D: NA; V: TRBV7-9; DNA: TGTGCCAGCTGGACGGGACCTGATATGATCGGGGAGCTGTTTTTT; CDR3: CASWTGPDMIGELFF
size: NA; J: TRBJ1-2; D: NA; V: TRBV30; DNA: TGTGCCTGGAGACGATTCGATTATGGCTACACCTTC; CDR3: CAWRRFDYGYTF
size: NA; J: TRBJ2-3; D: NA; V: TRBV13; DNA: TGTGCCAGCAGCCCCAGGAGGGAGTTCCCCACAGATACGCAGTATTTT; CDR3: CASSPRREFPTDTQYF
size: NA; J: TRBJ1-6; D: NA; V: TRBV6-5; DNA: TGTGCCAGCAGTCCCGCGGAGGGTTCACCCCTCCACTTT; CDR3: CASSPAEGSPLHF